The T cell receptor (beta chain) under discussion was sequenced for a study of glioma-infiltrating T cells after dendritic cell vaccination. About the research overall: At biweekly intervals, patients got three intradermal dendritic cell vaccine injections.

Germline CDR1 is MGHDK and CDR2 is SYGVNS. V shed 5 bases and J shed 1 base, with 14 bases lying between them. The CDR3 has 15 amino acids. The assay was immunoSEQ multiplex PCR, and TCRdb's table has in-frame clones only and misses some. The data contain over 90,000 clones, 81% of them singletons. This TCR was recovered from a human donor with glioblastoma. The sample consisted of blood, taken before dendritic cell vaccination. The chain uses TRBV25-1 and TRBJ2-5; D perhaps matches TRBD1 (6 bases). CDR3 loop: CASSRTVAGQETQYF. The DNA of the CDR3 is TGTGCCAGCAGTCGGACAGTCGCGGGCCAAGAGACCCAGTACTTC.